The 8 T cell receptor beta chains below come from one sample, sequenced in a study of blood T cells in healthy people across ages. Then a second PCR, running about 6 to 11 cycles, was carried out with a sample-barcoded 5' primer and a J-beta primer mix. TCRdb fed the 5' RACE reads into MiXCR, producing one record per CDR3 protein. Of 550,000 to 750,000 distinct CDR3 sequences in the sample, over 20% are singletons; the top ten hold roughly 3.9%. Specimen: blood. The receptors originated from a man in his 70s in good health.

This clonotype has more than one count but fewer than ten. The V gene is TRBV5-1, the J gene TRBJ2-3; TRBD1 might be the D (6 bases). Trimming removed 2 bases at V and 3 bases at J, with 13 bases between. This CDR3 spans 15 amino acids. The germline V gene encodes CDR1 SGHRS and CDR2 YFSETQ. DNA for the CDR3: TGCGCCAGCAGCTTTGACAGGACGAGGACAGATACGCAGTATTTT. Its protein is CASSFDRTRTDTQYF.

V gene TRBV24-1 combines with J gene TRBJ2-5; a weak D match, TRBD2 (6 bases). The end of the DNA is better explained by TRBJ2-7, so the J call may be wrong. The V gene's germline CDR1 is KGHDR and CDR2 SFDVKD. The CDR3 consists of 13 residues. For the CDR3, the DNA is TGTGCCACCAGTGATTCCGGGAGAGACGAGCAGTACTTC. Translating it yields CATSDSGRDEQYF.

CDR3 loop: CASSVDSGTGYGYTF. CDR3 coding DNA: TGTGCCAGCAGCGTAGATTCCGGGACAGGATATGGCTACACCTTC. The chain is built from TRBV9 and TRBJ1-2, with TRBD1 identical over 8 bases. Germline V gene data show CDR1 as SGDLS and CDR2 as YYNGEE. This CDR3 is 15 amino acids long. The V segment lost 0 bases and the J segment 5 bases; nucleotides outside the gene matches: 6.

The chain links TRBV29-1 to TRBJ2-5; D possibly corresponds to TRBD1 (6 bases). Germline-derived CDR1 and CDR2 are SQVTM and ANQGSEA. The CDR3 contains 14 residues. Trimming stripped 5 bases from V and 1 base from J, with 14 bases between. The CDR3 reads CSVRSGATQETQYF. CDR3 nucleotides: TGCAGCGTTCGGTCAGGGGCTACCCAAGAGACCCAGTACTTC.

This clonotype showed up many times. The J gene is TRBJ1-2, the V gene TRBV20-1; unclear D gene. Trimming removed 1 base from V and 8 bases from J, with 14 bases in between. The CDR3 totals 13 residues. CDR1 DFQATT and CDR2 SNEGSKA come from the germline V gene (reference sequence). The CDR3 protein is CSARVSGGGGYTF. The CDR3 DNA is TGCAGTGCTAGAGTATCGGGAGGAGGCGGCTACACCTTC.

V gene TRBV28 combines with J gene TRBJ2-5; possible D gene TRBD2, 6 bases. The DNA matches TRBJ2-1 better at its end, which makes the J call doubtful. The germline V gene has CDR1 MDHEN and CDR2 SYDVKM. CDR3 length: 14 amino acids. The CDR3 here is CASSRGGKGNEQFF. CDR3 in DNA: TGTGCCAGCAGTCGAGGCGGGAAGGGGAATGAGCAGTTCTTC.

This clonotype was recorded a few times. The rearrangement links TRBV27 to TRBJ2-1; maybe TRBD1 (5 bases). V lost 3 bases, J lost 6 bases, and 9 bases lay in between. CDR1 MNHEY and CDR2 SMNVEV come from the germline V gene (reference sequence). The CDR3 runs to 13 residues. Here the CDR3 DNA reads TGTGCCAGCAGTTTTAGGCAGGGCAATGAGCAGTTCTTC. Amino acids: CASSFRQGNEQFF.

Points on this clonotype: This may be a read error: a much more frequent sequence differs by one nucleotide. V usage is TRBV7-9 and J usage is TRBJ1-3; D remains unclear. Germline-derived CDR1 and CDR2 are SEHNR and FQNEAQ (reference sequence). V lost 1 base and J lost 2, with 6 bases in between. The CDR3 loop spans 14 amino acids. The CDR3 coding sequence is TGTGCCAGCAGCTTAGGCGGACCTGGAAACACCATATATTTT. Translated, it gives CASSLGGPGNTIYF.